This TCR beta chain was documented in a study of blood T cell repertoires in COVID-19. At the level of the study: Material from acute and convalescent COVID-19 was sourced from the United States, Italy and Spain. T cells, B-cell-depleted T cells, or PBMCs provided the cDNA or gDNA that served as material.

The CDR3 has 12 residues. The germline V gene has CDR1 SGHRS and CDR2 YFSETQ. To note about this clone: One end of the junction varies from germline; a read error may be responsible.

Original methodology: It was from reference gene primer amplification that nucleated cell counts were estimated. TCRdb's table, derived via immunoSEQ multiplex PCR, lists solely in-frame clones and lacks some. That table supplies the V and J calls and clone size; D and trimming were determined from the DNA. Of about 270,000 clones in the sample, more than 65% were seen once. Sequencing was carried out using peripheral blood. The chain carries TRBV5-1 and TRBJ1-4; 9 nucleotides match TRBD1. The receptor was isolated from a young woman with acute or convalescent COVID-19. The DNA of the CDR3 is TGCGCCAGCAGCGCCCCTGGGACAGGGCTCTTATTT. Its translation: CASSAPGTGLLF. Filled out from reference TRBV5-1 and TRBJ1-4, the complete variable domain reads KAGVTQTPRYLIKTRGQQVTLSCSPISGHRSVSWYQQTPGQGLQFLFEYFSETQRNKGNFPGRFSGRQFSNSRSEMNVSTLELGDSALYLCASSAPGTGLLFGSGTQLSVL.